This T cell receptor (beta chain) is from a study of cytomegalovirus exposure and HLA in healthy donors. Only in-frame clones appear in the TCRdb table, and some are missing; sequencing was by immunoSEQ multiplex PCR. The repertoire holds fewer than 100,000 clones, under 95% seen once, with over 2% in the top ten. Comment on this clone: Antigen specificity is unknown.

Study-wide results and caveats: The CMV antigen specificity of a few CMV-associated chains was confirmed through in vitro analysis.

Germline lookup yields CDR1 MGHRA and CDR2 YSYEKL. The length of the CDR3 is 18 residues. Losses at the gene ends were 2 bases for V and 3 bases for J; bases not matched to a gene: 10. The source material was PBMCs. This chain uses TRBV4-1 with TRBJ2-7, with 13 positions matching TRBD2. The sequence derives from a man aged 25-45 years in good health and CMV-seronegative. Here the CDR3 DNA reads TGCGCCAGCAGCCAATCCCGACTAGCGGGAGGCTCCTACTACGAGCAGTACTTC. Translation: CASSQSRLAGGSYYEQYF.